The clone carrying this T cell receptor beta chain was detected only a few times. The protocol was immunoSEQ multiplex PCR, while the TCRdb copy is restricted to in-frame clones and leaves out a portion. This sample carries under 85,000 clones, about four fifths of them seen once, and the ten largest clones take approximately 0.77%. This entry comes from a study of T cell clones after liver transplantation. Overall study context: Third-party-reactive TCRbeta sequences from pre-transplant mixed lymphocyte reactions served as antigen-independent comparators.

V gave up 0 bases and J gave up 7 bases; unmatched junction bases: 5. The CDR3 has 14 amino acids. Looked up from germline, CDR1 is SGHNT and CDR2 is YYREEE (reference sequence). The V gene is TRBV5-4, the J gene TRBJ2-7, with 9 positions matching TRBD1. This specimen consisted of CD4+ T cells from blood, obtained 12 months after liver transplant. The sequence derives from a human patient who received a liver transplant. A subset of T cells may come from the graft donor. The CDR3 loop reads CASSLGQGDREQYF. CDR3 DNA sequence: TGTGCCAGCAGCTTGGGACAGGGGGATCGTGAGCAGTACTTC.